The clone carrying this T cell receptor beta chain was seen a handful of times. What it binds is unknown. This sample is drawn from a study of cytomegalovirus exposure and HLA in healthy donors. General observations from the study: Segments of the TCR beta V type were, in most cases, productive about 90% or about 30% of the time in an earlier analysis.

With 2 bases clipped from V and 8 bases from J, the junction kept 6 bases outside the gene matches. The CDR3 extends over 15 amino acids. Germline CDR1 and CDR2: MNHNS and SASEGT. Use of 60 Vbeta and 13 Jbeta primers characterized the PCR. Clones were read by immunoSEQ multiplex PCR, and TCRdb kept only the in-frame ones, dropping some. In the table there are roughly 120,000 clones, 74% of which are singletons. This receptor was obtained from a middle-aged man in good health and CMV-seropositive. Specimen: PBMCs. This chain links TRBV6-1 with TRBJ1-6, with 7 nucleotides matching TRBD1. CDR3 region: CASSEPGTAYSPLHF. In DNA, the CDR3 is TGTGCCAGCAGTGAACCCGGGACAGCTTATTCACCCCTCCACTTT.